The text below deals with one T cell receptor beta chain. Antigen unknown. The sample comes from a study of cytomegalovirus exposure and HLA in healthy donors. General study findings and limits: Earlier results showed most TCR beta V segments being productive about 87% or about 30% of the time. An analysis that came later showed most CMV-associated TCR beta chains appearing HLA-restricted.

Germline V lookup: CDR1 LNHDA, CDR2 SQIVND (reference sequence). The CDR3 is 11 amino acids. Trimming pared 5 bases from V and 2 bases from J, leaving 4 bases between. Primers for the PCR totalled 60 Vbeta and 13 Jbeta. Assay: immunoSEQ multiplex PCR; the TCRdb copy retains only in-frame clones and omits some. The table has over 110,000 clones, approximately 73% seen once. The rearrangement joins TRBV19 to TRBJ2-7; D gene unclear. The sequence was collected from a woman aged 40 to 50 in good health and CMV-seronegative. The specimen sequenced was PBMCs. The CDR3 bases are TGTGCCAGTAGTGACACCTACGAGCAGTACTTC. It translates to CASSDTYEQYF. The entire variable domain, with the rest obtained from reference TRBV19 and TRBJ2-7, is as follows: DGGITQSPKYLFRKEGQNVTLSCEQNLNHDAMYWYRQDPGQGLRLIYYSQIVNDFQKGDIAEGYSVSREKKESFPLTVTSAQKNPTAFYLCASSDTYEQYFGPGTRLTVT.